The TCR beta chain described here comes from a study of Ad26.COV2.S vaccination and SARS-CoV-2 variants. Study-level background: Intramuscular Ad26.COV2.S at 5x10^10 or 1x10^11 viral particles.

Germline V gives CDR1 SGHTA, CDR2 FQGNSA. This CDR3 has 16 residues. V was trimmed by 0 bases and J by 3 bases, leaving 12 bases between them. Specified treatment: 19 received Ad26.COV2.S at low or high dose, single or two shots; about 5 received placebo; per-sample allocation not given. Sampling was done on day 63 after the first vaccine or placebo injection. TCRdb's table, derived via immunoSEQ multiplex PCR, lists solely in-frame clones and lacks some. Among 350,000 to 500,000 clones listed, roughly 91% were seen once. This clonotype originated in a person between 18 and 65 years old who received the Ad26.COV2.S COVID-19 vaccine or a placebo. The rearrangement uses TRBV7-2 and TRBJ2-1; TRBD1 might be the D (6 bases). Sequenced here: peripheral blood, sampled in a trial of Ad26.COV2.S vaccine versus placebo. The CDR3 DNA is TGTGCCAGCAGCTTAGCTTACAGGGCGGTCTACAATGAGCAGTTCTTC. Protein: CASSLAYRAVYNEQFF.